A single sample gave rise to the 12 T cell receptor beta chains below, sequenced in a study of T cells in tuberculosis. Sequencing used immunoSEQ multiplex PCR; TCRdb keeps in-frame clones, though not all of them. The repertoire has about 33,000 clones, 70% to 90% of them found once; the top ten carry about 5.2%. Time point meaning: new active TB diagnosis, blood taken before or within 7 days of starting treatment. The sample was PBMCs, taken at tuberculosis diagnosis. The receptors stem from an adult with tuberculosis.

V is TRBV9 and J is TRBJ1-2, with D possibly matching TRBD1 (5 bases). This CDR3 spans 19 amino acids. V gave up 4 bases and J gave up 7 bases, with 32 bases separating them. Looked up from germline, CDR1 is SGDLS and CDR2 is YYNGEE. CDR3 DNA: TGTGCCAGCAGCTTCTCTCGGACACCGTCTAACATCGGTCGAGGTGGCTACACCTTC. Protein sequence: CASSFSRTPSNIGRGGYTF.

The genes are TRBV19 and TRBJ1-3; D possibly corresponds to TRBD1 (5 bases). The CDR3 totals 14 residues. Between the trimmed V and J ends, which lost 2 bases and 2 bases, there was a span of 7 bases. Germline V gene sequence: CDR1 LNHDA, CDR2 SQIVND (reference sequence). This chain's CDR3 is CASSIRGPGNTIYF. The CDR3 bases are TGTGCCAGTAGTATAAGGGGTCCTGGAAACACCATATATTTT.

The chain is built from TRBV6-1 and TRBJ2-1; 7 bases fit TRBD1. This CDR3 is 12 amino acids long. Germline V CDR1 and CDR2: MNHNS, SASEGT. The V segment lost 3 bases and the J segment 15 bases; nucleotides outside the gene matches: 8. CDR3 nucleotide sequence: TGTGCCAGCAGTGAGGGCAGGGGGAGTACGTTCTTC. Protein sequence: CASSEGRGSTFF.

V is TRBV4-1 and J is TRBJ2-2; TRBD2 matches 10 bases. The germline V gene has CDR1 MGHRA and CDR2 YSYEKL. This CDR3 region has 15 residues. Trimming cost V 6 bases and J 4 bases; bases outside gene matches: 5. The CDR3 protein is CASSLSGGSTGELFF. DNA for the CDR3: TGCGCCAGCAGTCTTAGCGGGGGGAGCACCGGGGAGCTGTTTTTT.

This CDR3 reads CASSPERGDDNEQFF. The CDR3 DNA is TGTGCCAGCAGCCCTGAGCGGGGGGACGACAATGAGCAGTTCTTC. This rearrangement joins TRBV27 to TRBJ2-1; 9 positions agree with TRBD2. V trimming: 6 bases; J trimming: 5 bases; junction bases outside the gene matches: 8. The length of the CDR3 is 15 residues. The germline gives CDR1 MNHEY, CDR2 SMNVEV (reference sequence).

This clone was seen a single time. V usage is TRBV27 and J usage is TRBJ2-1; D remains unclear. V lost 4 bases to trimming and J lost 4 bases, with 5 bases between them. The CDR3 runs to 12 residues. Germline lookup yields CDR1 MNHEY and CDR2 SMNVEV (reference sequence). In DNA, the CDR3 is TGTGCCAGCAGTTCGGTTTACAATGAGCAGTTCTTC. Encoded protein: CASSSVYNEQFF.

The chain couples TRBV28 to TRBJ1-5; 9 nucleotides align to TRBD1. Germline CDR1 MDHEN, CDR2 SYDVKM. Losses at the gene ends were 5 bases for V and 7 bases for J; bases not matched to a gene: 6. This CDR3 is built from 14 residues. CDR3 loop: CASSPDRGWQPQHF. The CDR3 region has the DNA TGTGCCAGCAGTCCCGACAGGGGGTGGCAGCCCCAGCATTTT.

The chain recombines TRBV19 with TRBJ1-5; D not certain. From germline, CDR1 is LNHDA and CDR2 SQIVND (reference sequence). V dropped 3 bases and J dropped 3 bases, with 12 bases sitting between them. CDR3 length equals 15 residues. As DNA, the CDR3 is TGTGCCAGTAGTATGAGGGAGGGCCTCAATCAGCCCCAGCATTTT. Its translation is CASSMREGLNQPQHF.

The V call is TRBV30, the J call TRBJ2-7; 8 bases align to TRBD1. The CDR3 contains 15 residues. Losses at the gene ends were 2 bases for V and 9 bases for J; bases not matched to a gene: 15. CDR1 is GTSNPN, CDR2 SVGIG, per germline (reference sequence). CDR3 region: CAWSFGTGTTTGQYF. The CDR3 region has the DNA TGTGCCTGGAGTTTCGGGACAGGCACTACCACGGGGCAGTACTTC.

The CDR3: CASGYWRSPLHF. The CDR3 DNA sequence: TGTGCCAGCGGGTATTGGAGGTCACCCCTCCACTTT. The V call is TRBV6-1, the J call TRBJ1-6; D call uncertain. The CDR3 loop spans 12 amino acids. The V end was cut by 8 bases, the J end by 10 bases, with 12 bases between. The germline V gene has CDR1 MNHNS and CDR2 SASEGT.

This clone was observed a single time. The gene calls are TRBV2 and TRBJ1-3; D is uncertain. Trimming cost V 7 bases and J 2 bases, with 3 bases left between them. Per the germline V gene, CDR1 is SNHLY and CDR2 is FYNNEI. The CDR3 runs 11 residues. The CDR3 reads CASTAGNTIYF. As DNA, the CDR3 is TGTGCCAGCACAGCTGGAAACACCATATATTTT.

This clone showed up just once. The rearrangement joins TRBV28 to TRBJ1-1; D perhaps matches TRBD1 (5 bases). The CDR3 contains 15 residues. V lost 3 bases, J lost 3 bases, and 14 bases lay in between. Germline lookup yields CDR1 MDHEN and CDR2 SYDVKM. The CDR3 is CASSFGGAGDTEAFF. The CDR3 coding sequence is TGTGCCAGCAGTTTTGGAGGGGCGGGGGACACTGAAGCTTTCTTT.